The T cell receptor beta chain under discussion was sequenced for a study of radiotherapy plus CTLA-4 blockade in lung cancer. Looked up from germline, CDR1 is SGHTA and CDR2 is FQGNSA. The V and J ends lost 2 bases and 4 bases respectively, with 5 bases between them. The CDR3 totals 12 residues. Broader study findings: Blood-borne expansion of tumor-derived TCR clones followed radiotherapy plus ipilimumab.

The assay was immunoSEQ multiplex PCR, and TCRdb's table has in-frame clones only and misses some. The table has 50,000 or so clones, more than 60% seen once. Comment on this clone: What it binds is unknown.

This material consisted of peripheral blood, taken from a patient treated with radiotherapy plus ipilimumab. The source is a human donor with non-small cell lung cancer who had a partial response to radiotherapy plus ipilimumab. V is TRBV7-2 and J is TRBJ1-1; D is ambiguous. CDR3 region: CASSLTPTEAFF. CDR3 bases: TGTGCCAGCAGCTTAACACCCACTGAAGCTTTCTTT. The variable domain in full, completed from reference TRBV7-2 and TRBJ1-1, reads GAGVSQSPSNKVTEKGKDVELRCDPISGHTALYWYRQSLGQGLEFLIYFQGNSAPDKSGLPSDRFSAERTGGSVSTLTIQRTQQEDSAVYLCASSLTPTEAFFGQGTRLTVV.